These T cell receptor beta chains were read from a single sample in a study of cytomegalovirus exposure and HLA in healthy donors. TCRdb keeps only in-frame clones here, not all; method: immunoSEQ multiplex PCR. The table records about 89,000 clones, around 85% of them present only once. Material for sequencing was PBMCs. These receptors came from a man aged 25-45 years in good health and CMV-seronegative. Both conserved end residues are part of each CDR3.

CDR3 | J | V
CASSPAPSGGKETQYF | TRBJ2-5 | TRBV18
CASSDYPSGSTDTQYF | TRBJ2-3 | TRBV25-1
CASSDSRDSGYGYTF | TRBJ1-2 | TRBV6-4
CASSVQGSTDTQYF | TRBJ2-3 | TRBV5-6
CSVDRDPGEHGYTF | TRBJ1-2 | TRBV29-1
CASSQALTDSGANVLTF | TRBJ2-6 | TRBV4-2
CASSLGPAQGGQFF | TRBJ2-1 | TRBV5-1
CASSTSPGQYHEAFF | TRBJ1-1 | TRBV11-2
CASSSGTGQGAFRYNEQFF | TRBJ2-1 | TRBV7-6
CATSRDVGANEQFF | TRBJ2-1 | TRBV15
CASSEGTGGDGGYTF | TRBJ1-2 | TRBV6-1
CASSRGLGQPQHF | TRBJ1-5 | TRBV19
CASSGVLGGAYNEQFF | TRBJ2-1 | TRBV25-1